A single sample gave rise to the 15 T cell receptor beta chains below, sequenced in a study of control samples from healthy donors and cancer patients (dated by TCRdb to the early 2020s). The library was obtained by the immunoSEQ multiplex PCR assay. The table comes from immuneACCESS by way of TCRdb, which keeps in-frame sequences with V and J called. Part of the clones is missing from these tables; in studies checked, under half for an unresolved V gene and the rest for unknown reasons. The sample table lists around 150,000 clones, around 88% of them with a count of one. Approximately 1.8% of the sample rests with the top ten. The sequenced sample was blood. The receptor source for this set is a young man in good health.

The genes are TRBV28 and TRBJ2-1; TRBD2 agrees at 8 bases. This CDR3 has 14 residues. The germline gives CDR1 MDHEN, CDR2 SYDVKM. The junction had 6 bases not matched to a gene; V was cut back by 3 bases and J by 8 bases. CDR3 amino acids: CASSLAGGGHEQFF. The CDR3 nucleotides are TGTGCCAGCAGTTTGGCGGGGGGAGGCCATGAGCAGTTCTTC. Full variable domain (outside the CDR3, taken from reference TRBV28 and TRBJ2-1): DVKVTQSSRYLVKRTGEKVFLECVQDMDHENMFWYRQDPGLGLRLIYFSYDVKMKEKGDIPEGYSVSREKKERFSLILESASTNQTSMYLCASSLAGGGHEQFFGPGTRLTVL.

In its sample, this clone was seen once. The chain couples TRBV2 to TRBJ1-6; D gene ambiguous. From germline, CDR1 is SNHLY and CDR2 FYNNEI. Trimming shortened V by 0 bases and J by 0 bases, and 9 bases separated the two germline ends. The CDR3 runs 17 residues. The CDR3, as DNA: TGTGCCAGCAGTGAAGCGCACATGAGCTCCTATAATTCACCCCTCCACTTT. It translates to CASSEAHMSSYNSPLHF.

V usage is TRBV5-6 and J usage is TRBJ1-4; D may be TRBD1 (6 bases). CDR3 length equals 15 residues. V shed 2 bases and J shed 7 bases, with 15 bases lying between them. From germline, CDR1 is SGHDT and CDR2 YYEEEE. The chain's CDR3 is CASSFGKQGGEKLFF. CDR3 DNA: TGTGCCAGCAGCTTCGGAAAACAGGGTGGTGAAAAACTGTTTTTT.

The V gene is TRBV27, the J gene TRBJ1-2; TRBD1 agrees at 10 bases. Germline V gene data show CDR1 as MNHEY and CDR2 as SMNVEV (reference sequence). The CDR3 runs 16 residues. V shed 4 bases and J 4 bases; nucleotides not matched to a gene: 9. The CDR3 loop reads CASSSGTGAMVYGYTF. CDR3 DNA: TGTGCCAGCAGTTCGGGGACAGGGGCCATGGTCTATGGCTACACCTTC.

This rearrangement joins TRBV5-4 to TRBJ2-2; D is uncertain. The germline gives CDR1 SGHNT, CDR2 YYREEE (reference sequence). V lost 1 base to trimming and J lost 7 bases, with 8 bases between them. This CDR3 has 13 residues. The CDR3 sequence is CASSLRGNGELFF. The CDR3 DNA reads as TGTGCCAGCAGCTTGCGAGGTAACGGGGAGCTGTTTTTT.

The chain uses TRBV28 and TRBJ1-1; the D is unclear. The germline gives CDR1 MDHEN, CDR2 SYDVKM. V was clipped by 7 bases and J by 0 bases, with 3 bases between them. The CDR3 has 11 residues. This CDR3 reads CASIMNTEAFF. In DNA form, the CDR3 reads TGTGCCAGCATCATGAACACTGAAGCTTTCTTT.

This CDR3 reads CATESLQGTGANVLTF. The CDR3 DNA is TGTGCCACGGAGTCCTTACAAGGTACTGGGGCCAACGTCCTGACTTTC. This sequence joins TRBV28 and TRBJ2-6, with no clear D. The length of the CDR3 is 16 residues. CDR1 and CDR2 (germline): MDHEN, SYDVKM. Trimming cost V 10 bases and J 2 bases, with 18 bases left between them.

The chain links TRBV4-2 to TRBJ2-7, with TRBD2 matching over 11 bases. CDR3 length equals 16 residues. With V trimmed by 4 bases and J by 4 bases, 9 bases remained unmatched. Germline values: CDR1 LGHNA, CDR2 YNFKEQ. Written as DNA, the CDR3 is TGTGCCAGCAGCCGGGAACTAGCGGGGGCCCGATACGAGCAGTACTTC. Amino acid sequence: CASSRELAGARYEQYF.

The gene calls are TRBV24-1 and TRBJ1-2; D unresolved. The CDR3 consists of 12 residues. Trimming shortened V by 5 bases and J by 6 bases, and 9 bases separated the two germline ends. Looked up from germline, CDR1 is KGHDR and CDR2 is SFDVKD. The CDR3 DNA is TGTGCCACCAGTGCCGGGTTGGATGGCTACACCTTC. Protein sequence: CATSAGLDGYTF.

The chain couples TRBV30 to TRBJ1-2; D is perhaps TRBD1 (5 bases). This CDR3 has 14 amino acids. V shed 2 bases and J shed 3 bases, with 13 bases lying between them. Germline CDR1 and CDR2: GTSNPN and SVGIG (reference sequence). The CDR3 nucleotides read TGTGCCTGGAGTCCAGGGACGGCAGACTATGGCTACACCTTC. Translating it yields CAWSPGTADYGYTF.

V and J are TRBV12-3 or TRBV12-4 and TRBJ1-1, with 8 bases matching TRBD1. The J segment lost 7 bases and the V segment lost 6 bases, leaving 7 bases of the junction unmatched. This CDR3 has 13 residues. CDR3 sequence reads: CASSYNRGGEAFF. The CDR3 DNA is TGTGCCAGCAGCTATAACAGGGGGGGTGAAGCTTTCTTT.

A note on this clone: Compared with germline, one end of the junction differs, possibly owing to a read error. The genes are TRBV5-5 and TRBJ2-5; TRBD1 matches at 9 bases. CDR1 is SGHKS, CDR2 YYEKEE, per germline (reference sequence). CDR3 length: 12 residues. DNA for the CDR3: TGTGCCAGCAGCATGGACAGGGGCCTCCATCACTTC. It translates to CASSMDRGLHHF.

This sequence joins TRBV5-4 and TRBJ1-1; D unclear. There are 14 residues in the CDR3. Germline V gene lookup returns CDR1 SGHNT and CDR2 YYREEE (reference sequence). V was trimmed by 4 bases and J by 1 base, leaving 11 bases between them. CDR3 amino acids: CASSREDGNTEAFF. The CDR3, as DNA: TGTGCCAGCAGCCGAGAGGACGGGAACACTGAAGCTTTCTTT.

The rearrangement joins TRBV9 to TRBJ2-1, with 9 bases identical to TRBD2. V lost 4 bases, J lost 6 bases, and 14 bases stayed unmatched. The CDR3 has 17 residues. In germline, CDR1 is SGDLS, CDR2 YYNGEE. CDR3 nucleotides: TGTGCCAGCAGCAAGGGCATGGCGGGGGGGTTCATCAATGAGCAGTTCTTC. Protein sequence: CASSKGMAGGFINEQFF.

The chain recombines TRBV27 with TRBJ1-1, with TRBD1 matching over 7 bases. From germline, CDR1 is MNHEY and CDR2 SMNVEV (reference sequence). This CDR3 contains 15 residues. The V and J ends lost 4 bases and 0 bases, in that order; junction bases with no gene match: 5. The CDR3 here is CASSWNRGMNTEAFF. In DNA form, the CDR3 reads TGTGCCAGCAGTTGGAACAGGGGAATGAACACTGAAGCTTTCTTT.